The T cell receptor (beta chain) described here comes from a study of T-cell reconstitution after alpha-beta-depleted transplantation in children. Unique molecular identifiers were built into the TCRbeta library. MiXCR, applied by TCRdb to the PCR reads, yields one record per CDR3 protein. The sample contains hundreds of thousands of distinct CDR3 sequences, about 9.2% of which appear only once. Germline lookup yields CDR1 SGHRS and CDR2 YFSETQ. V lost 4 bases, J lost 7 bases, and 9 bases stayed unmatched. This CDR3 spans 15 amino acids. The sequence was obtained from a human donor who donated a stem cell graft to a child with acute lymphoblastic leukemia. The sample in question was PBMCs from the stem cell graft donor, obtained from the stem cell graft. The rearrangement uses TRBV5-1 and TRBJ2-1, with 9 bases aligning to TRBD1. CDR3 bases: TGCGCCAGCAGCCAACAGGGGGCGCGGAATAATGAGCAGTTCTTC. This encodes CASSQQGARNNEQFF.